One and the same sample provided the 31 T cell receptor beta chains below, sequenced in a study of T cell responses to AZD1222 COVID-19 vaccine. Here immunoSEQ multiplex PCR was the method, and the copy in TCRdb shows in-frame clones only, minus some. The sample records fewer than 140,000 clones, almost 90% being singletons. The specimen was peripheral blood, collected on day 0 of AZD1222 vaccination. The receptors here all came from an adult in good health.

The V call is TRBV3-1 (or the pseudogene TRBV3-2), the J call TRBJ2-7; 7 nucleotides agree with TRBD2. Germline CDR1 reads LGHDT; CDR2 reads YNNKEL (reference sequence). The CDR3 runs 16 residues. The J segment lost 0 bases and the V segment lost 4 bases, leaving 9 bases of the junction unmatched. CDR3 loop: CASSLSRGVNSYEQYF. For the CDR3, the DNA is TGTGCCAGCAGCCTAAGTCGGGGGGTCAACTCCTACGAGCAGTACTTC.

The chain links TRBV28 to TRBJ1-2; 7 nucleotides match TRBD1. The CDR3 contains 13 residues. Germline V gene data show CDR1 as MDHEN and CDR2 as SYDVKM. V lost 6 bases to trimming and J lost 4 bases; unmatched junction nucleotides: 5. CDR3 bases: TGTGCCAGCAGAGACTGGGACAGCTATGGCTACACCTTC. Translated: CASRDWDSYGYTF.

The CDR3 loop reads CASMPRLAGHGGSSYNEQFF. The CDR3 DNA follows: TGTGCCAGCATGCCCCGACTAGCGGGCCATGGGGGTAGCTCCTACAATGAGCAGTTCTTC. The chain carries TRBV3-1 (or the pseudogene TRBV3-2) and TRBJ2-1; 10 nucleotides agree with TRBD2. V lost 7 bases and J lost 0; bases outside the gene matches: 18. The CDR3 is 20 residues long. CDR1 LGHDT and CDR2 YNNKEL come from the germline V gene (reference sequence).

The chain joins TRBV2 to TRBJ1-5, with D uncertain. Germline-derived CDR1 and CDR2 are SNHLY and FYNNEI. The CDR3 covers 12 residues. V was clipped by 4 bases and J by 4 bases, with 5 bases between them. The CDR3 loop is CASSGMNQPQHF. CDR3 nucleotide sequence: TGTGCCAGCAGTGGTATGAATCAGCCCCAGCATTTT.

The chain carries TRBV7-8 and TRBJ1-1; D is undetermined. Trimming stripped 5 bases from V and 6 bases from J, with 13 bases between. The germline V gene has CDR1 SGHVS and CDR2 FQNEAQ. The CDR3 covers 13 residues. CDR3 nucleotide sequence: TGTGCCAGCAGCGCCCATGAAGGGTCTGAAGCTTTCTTT. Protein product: CASSAHEGSEAFF.

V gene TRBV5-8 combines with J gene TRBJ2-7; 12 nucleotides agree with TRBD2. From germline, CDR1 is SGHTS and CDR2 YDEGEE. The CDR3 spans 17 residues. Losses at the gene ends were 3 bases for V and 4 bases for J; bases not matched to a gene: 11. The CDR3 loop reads CASSWGRGTSGPYEQYF. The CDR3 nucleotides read TGTGCCAGCAGCTGGGGCCGAGGGACTAGCGGGCCTTACGAGCAGTACTTC.

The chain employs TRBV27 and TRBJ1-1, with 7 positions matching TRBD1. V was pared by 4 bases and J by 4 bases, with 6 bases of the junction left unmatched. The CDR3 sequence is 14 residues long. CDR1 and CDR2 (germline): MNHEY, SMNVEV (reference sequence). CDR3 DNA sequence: TGTGCCAGCAGTTACAGGGGAGGGGGCACTGAAGCTTTCTTT. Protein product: CASSYRGGGTEAFF.

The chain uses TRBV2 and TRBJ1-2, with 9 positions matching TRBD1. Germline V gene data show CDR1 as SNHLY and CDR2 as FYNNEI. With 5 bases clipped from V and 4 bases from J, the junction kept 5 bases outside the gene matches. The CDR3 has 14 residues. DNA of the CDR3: TGTGCCAGCAGTCGAACAGGGGGCGCCTATGGCTACACCTTC. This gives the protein CASSRTGGAYGYTF.

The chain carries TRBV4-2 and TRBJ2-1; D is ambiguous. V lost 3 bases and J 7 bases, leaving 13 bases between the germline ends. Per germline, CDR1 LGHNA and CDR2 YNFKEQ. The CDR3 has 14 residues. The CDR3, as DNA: TGTGCCAGCAGCCAGATAGGGCAGGCTAATGAGCAGTTCTTC. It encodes CASSQIGQANEQFF.

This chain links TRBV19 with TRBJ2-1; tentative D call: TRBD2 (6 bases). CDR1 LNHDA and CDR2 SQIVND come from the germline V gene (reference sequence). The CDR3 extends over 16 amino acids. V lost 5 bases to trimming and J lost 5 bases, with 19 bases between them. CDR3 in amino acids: CASSVGTGSLNNEQFF. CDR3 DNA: TGTGCCAGTAGTGTCGGGACTGGATCCCTCAACAATGAGCAGTTCTTC.

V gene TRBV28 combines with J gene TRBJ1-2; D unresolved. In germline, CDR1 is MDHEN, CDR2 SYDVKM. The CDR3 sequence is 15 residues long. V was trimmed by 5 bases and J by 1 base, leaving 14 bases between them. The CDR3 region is CASSDTMGYNYGYTF. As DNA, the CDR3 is TGTGCCAGCAGTGATACCATGGGTTATAACTATGGCTACACCTTC.

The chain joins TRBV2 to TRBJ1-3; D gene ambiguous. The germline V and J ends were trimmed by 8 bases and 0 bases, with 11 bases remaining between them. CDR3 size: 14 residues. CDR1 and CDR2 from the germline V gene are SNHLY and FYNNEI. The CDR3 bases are TGTGCCAGCGGACTGAGGCTCTCTGGAAACACCATATATTTT. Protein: CASGLRLSGNTIYF.

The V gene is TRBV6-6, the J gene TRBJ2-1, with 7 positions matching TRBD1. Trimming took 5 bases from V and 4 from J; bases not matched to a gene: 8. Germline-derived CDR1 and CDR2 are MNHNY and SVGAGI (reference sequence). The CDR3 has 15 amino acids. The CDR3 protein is CASSRKGTDYNEQFF. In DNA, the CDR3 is TGTGCCAGCAGTCGAAAAGGGACAGATTACAATGAGCAGTTCTTC.

The CDR3 DNA reads TGTGCCAGCAGCCAAGTGGGACTAGCGGGAGCGAGCTCCTACGAGCAGTACTTC. Protein sequence: CASSQVGLAGASSYEQYF. J is TRBJ2-7 and V is TRBV4-2; 14 bases line up with TRBD2. The V and J ends lost 1 base and 0 bases, in that order; junction bases with no gene match: 5. Germline V gene sequence: CDR1 LGHNA, CDR2 YNFKEQ. The CDR3 is 18 residues long.

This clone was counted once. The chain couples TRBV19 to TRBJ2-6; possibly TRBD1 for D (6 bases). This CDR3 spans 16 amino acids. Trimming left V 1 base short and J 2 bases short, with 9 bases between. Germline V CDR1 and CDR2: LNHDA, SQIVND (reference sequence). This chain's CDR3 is CASSIAPGAGANVLTF. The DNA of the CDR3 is TGTGCCAGTAGTATAGCCCCAGGGGCTGGGGCCAACGTCCTGACTTTC.

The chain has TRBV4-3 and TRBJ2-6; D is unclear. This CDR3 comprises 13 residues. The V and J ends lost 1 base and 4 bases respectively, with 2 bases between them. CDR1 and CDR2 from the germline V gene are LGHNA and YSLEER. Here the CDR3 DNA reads TGCGCCAGCAGCCAAGTCGGGGCCAACGTCCTGACTTTC. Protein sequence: CASSQVGANVLTF.

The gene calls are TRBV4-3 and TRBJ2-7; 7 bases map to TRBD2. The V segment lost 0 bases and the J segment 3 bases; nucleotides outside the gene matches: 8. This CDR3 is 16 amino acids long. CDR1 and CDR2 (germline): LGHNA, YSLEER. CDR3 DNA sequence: TGCGCCAGCAGCCAAGATTGGCCTAGCGGATTCTACGAGCAGTACTTC. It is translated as CASSQDWPSGFYEQYF.

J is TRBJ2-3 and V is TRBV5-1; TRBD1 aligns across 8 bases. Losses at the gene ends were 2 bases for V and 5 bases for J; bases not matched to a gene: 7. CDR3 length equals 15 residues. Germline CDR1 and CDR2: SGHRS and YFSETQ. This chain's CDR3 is CASSFGQGRGDTQYF. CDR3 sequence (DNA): TGCGCCAGCAGCTTCGGACAGGGCCGGGGAGATACGCAGTATTTT. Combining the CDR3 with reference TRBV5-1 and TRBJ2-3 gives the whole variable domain KAGVTQTPRYLIKTRGQQVTLSCSPISGHRSVSWYQQTPGQGLQFLFEYFSETQRNKGNFPGRFSGRQFSNSRSEMNVSTLELGDSALYLCASSFGQGRGDTQYFGPGTRLTVL.

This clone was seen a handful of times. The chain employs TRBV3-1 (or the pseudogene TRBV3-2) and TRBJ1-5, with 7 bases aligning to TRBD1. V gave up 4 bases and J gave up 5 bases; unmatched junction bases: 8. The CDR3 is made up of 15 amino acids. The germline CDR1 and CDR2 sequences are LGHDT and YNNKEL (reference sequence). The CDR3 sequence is CASSPGTDSHQPQHF. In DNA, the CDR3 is TGTGCCAGCAGCCCCGGGACAGACTCACATCAGCCCCAGCATTTT.

Written as DNA, the CDR3 is TGTGCCAGCAGTTACGGATCCTTCTACGAGCAGTACTTC. This codes for CASSYGSFYEQYF. The gene calls are TRBV27 and TRBJ2-7; D is undetermined. V dropped 4 bases and J dropped 3 bases, with 10 bases sitting between them. The CDR3 loop spans 13 amino acids. Germline loops: CDR1 MNHEY, CDR2 SMNVEV (reference sequence).

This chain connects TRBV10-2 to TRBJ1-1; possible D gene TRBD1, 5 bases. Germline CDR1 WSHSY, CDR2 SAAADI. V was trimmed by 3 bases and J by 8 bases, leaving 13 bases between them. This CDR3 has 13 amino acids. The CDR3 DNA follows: TGCGCCAGCAGTGATCGTGAGGGGCGGGAAGCTTTCTTT. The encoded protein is CASSDREGREAFF.

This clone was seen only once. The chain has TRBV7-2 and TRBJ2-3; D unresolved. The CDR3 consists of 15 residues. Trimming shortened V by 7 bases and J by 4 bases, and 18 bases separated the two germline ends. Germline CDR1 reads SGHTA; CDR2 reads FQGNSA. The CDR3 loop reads CASTPTLRLPDTQYF. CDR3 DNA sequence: TGTGCCAGCACCCCGACCCTGAGACTTCCAGATACGCAGTATTTT. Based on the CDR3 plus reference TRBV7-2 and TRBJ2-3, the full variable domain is GAGVSQSPSNKVTEKGKDVELRCDPISGHTALYWYRQSLGQGLEFLIYFQGNSAPDKSGLPSDRFSAERTGGSVSTLTIQRTQQEDSAVYLCASTPTLRLPDTQYFGPGTRLTVL.

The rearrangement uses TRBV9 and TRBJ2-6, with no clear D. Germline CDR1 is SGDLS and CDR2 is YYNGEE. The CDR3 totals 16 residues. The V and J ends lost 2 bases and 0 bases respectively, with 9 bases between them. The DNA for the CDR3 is TGTGCCAGCAGCGTTTTGGGCAGCTCTGGGGCCAACGTCCTGACTTTC. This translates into CASSVLGSSGANVLTF.

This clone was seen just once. The CDR3 nucleotides read TGTGCCACCCCTGGGGGTCTCACTGAAGCTTTCTTT. This translates into CATPGGLTEAFF. The gene calls are TRBV24-1 and TRBJ1-1; weak D call: TRBD1 (5 bases). V lost 9 bases and J 4 bases, leaving 11 bases between the germline ends. The CDR3 is 12 amino acids. Per the germline V gene, CDR1 is KGHDR and CDR2 is SFDVKD.

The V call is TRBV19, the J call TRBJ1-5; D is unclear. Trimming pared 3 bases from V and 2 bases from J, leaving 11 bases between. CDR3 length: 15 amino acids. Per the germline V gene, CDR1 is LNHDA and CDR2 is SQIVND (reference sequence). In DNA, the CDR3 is TGTGCCAGTAGTATCCCGGGCCCTGGCAATCAGCCCCAGCATTTT. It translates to CASSIPGPGNQPQHF.

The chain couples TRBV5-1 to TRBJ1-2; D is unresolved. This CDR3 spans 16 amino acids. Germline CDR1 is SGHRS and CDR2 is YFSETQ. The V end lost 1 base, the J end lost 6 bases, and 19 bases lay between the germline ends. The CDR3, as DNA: TGCGCCAGCAGCTTGTCGGGTGTCGTGGCCAGAGATGGCTACACCTTC. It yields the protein CASSLSGVVARDGYTF.

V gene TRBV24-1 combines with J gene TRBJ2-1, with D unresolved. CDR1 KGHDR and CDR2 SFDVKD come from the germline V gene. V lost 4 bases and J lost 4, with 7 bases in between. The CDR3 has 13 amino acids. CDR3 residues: CATSDPLYNEQFF. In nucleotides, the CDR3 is TGTGCCACCAGTGACCCCTTATACAATGAGCAGTTCTTC.

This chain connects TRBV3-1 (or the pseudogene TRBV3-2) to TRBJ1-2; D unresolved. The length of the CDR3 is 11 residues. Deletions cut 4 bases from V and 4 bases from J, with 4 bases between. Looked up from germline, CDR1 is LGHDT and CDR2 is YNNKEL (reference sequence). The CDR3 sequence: CASSRIYGYTF. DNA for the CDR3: TGTGCCAGCAGCCGGATCTATGGCTACACCTTC.

CDR3 region: CASLGGSYNEQFF. CDR3 DNA sequence: TGTGCCAGCCTTGGCGGTTCCTACAATGAGCAGTTCTTC. The gene calls are TRBV3-1 (or the pseudogene TRBV3-2) and TRBJ2-1; D remains ambiguous. The CDR3 totals 13 residues. V lost 8 bases and J 1 base, leaving 9 bases between the germline ends. Per germline, CDR1 LGHDT and CDR2 YNNKEL (reference sequence).

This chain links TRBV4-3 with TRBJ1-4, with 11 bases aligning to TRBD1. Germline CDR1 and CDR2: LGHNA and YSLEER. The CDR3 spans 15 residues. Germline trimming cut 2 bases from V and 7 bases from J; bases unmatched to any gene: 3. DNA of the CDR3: TGCGCCAGCAGCCAACGGACAGGGGGCTTTGAAAAACTGTTTTTT. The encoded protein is CASSQRTGGFEKLFF.

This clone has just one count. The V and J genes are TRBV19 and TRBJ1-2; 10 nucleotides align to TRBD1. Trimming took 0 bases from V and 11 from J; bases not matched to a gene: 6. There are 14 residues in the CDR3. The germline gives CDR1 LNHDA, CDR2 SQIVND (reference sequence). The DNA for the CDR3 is TGTGCCAGTAGTATAGATGACAGGGGGCTCGGATACACCTTC. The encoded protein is CASSIDDRGLGYTF.